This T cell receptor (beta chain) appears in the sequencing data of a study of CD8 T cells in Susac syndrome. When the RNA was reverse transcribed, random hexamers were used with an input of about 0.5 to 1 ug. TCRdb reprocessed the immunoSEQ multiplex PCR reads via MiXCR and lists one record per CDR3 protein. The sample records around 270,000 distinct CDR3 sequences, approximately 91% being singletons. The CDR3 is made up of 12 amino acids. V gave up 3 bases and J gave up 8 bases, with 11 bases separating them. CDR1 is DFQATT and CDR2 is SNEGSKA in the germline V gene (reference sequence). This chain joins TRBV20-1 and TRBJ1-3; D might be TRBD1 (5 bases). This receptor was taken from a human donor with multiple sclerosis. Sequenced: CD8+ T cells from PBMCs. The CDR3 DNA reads TGCAGTGCTAGTGTTCAGGGTGACACCATATATTTT. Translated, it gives CSASVQGDTIYF.